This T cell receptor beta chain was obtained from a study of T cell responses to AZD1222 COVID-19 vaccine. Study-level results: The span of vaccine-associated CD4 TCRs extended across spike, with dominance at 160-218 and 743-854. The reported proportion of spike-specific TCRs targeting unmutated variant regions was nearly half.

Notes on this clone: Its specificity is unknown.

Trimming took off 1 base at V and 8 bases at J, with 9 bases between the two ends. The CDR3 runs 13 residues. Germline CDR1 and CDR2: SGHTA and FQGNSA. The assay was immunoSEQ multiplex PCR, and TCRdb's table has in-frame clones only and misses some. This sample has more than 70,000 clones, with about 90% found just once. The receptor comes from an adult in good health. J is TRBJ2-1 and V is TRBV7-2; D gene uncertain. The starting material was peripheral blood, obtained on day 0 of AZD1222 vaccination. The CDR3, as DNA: TGTGCCAGCAGCTTAGGGCGATGGGATGAGCAGTTCTTC. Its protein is CASSLGRWDEQFF.